What follows are 17 T cell receptor beta chains derived from one specimen sequenced in a study of blood T cell repertoires in COVID-19. The data were produced by immunoSEQ multiplex PCR, yet TCRdb's version contains in-frame clones alone and is incomplete. The profile covers about 81,000 clones, with about 90% appearing a single time and approximately 5% taken by the ten largest. Sequences were obtained from peripheral blood. These receptors all stem from an elderly woman with acute or convalescent COVID-19.

The chain has TRBV7-2 and TRBJ1-6; the match to TRBD1 covers 7 bases. From germline, CDR1 is SGHTA and CDR2 FQGNSA. Germline trimming cut 0 bases from V and 7 bases from J; bases unmatched to any gene: 9. The length of the CDR3 is 17 residues. Here the CDR3 DNA reads TGTGCCAGCAGCTTAGCCCCTCCGGGACAGAGGAATTCACCCCTCCACTTT. It is translated as CASSLAPPGQRNSPLHF.

This chain connects TRBV13 to TRBJ1-2; possible D gene TRBD1, 6 bases. The CDR3 spans 14 residues. Trimming shortened V by 8 bases and J by 4 bases, and 17 bases separated the two germline ends. Germline lookup yields CDR1 PRHDT and CDR2 FYEKMQ (reference sequence). CDR3 protein: CASSITGMVYGYTF. CDR3 nucleotide sequence: TGTGCCAGCTCCATTACAGGGATGGTCTATGGCTACACCTTC.

V is TRBV5-8 and J is TRBJ2-1; 8 bases fit TRBD2. In germline, CDR1 is SGHTS, CDR2 YDEGEE. V lost 2 bases and J lost 0; bases outside the gene matches: 4. CDR3 length: 16 amino acids. The CDR3: CASSLERGSSYNEQFF. The CDR3 DNA reads as TGTGCCAGCAGCTTAGAGCGGGGGAGCTCCTACAATGAGCAGTTCTTC. Looking up the rest from reference TRBV5-8 and TRBJ2-1 gives the full variable domain: EAGVTQSPTHLIKTRGQQATLRCSPISGHTSVYWYQQALGLGLQFLLWYDEGEERNRGNFPPRFSGRQFPNYSSELNVNALELEDSALYLCASSLERGSSYNEQFFGPGTRLTVL.

The J gene is TRBJ1-6, the V gene TRBV4-3; D is perhaps TRBD1 (5 bases). CDR3 length equals 15 residues. Looked up from germline, CDR1 is LGHNA and CDR2 is YSLEER. Trimming removed 1 base at V and 10 bases at J, with 14 bases between. The CDR3 loop reads CASSQGEYRNSPLHF. Here the CDR3 DNA reads TGCGCCAGCAGCCAAGGGGAATACAGGAACTCACCCCTCCACTTT.

The rearrangement links TRBV7-8 to TRBJ2-5; D may be TRBD1 (6 bases). V was shortened by 1 base and J by 5 bases, with 11 bases between the two germline ends. There are 14 residues in the CDR3. The germline V gene encodes CDR1 SGHVS and CDR2 FQNEAQ. CDR3 DNA sequence: TGTGCCAGCAGCTTAGGGGGTAGGGGGGAGACCCAGTACTTC. Protein sequence: CASSLGGRGETQYF. The full variable domain, in which reference TRBV7-8 and TRBJ2-5 provide the parts outside the CDR3, is GAGVSQSPRYKVAKRGQDVALRCDPISGHVSLFWYQQALGQGPEFLTYFQNEAQLDKSGLPSDRFFAERPEGSVSTLKIQRTQQEDSAVYLCASSLGGRGETQYFGPGTRLLVL.

The chain employs TRBV4-2 and TRBJ2-5, with 13 bases lining up with TRBD2. The CDR3 extends over 18 amino acids. The V segment lost 0 bases and the J segment 2 bases; nucleotides outside the gene matches: 6. In germline, CDR1 is LGHNA, CDR2 YNFKEQ. The CDR3 nucleotides read TGTGCCAGCAGCCAAGACCCTTTGACTAGCGGGGGGCAAGAGACCCAGTACTTC. Translating it yields CASSQDPLTSGGQETQYF.

The rearrangement links TRBV5-1 to TRBJ1-1, with TRBD1 matching over 10 bases. The V gene's germline CDR1 is SGHRS and CDR2 YFSETQ. Trimming took 0 bases from V and 7 from J; bases not matched to a gene: 9. CDR3 length: 16 amino acids. The chain's CDR3 is CASSLDGTGETDEAFF. The CDR3 DNA follows: TGCGCCAGCAGCTTGGACGGGACAGGGGAAACGGATGAAGCTTTCTTT. Full variable domain (missing parts from reference TRBV5-1 and TRBJ1-1): KAGVTQTPRYLIKTRGQQVTLSCSPISGHRSVSWYQQTPGQGLQFLFEYFSETQRNKGNFPGRFSGRQFSNSRSEMNVSTLELGDSALYLCASSLDGTGETDEAFFGQGTRLTVV.

In this sample, this clone turned up once. V and J are TRBV19 and TRBJ1-2, with 8 bases aligning to TRBD1. The CDR3 is made up of 13 amino acids. The ends lost 7 bases at V and 8 bases at J; junction bases unmatched: 9. Germline V gene data show CDR1 as LNHDA and CDR2 as SQIVND (reference sequence). This chain's CDR3 is CASTRSDRAGYTF. In DNA form, the CDR3 reads TGTGCCAGTACCCGATCGGACAGGGCGGGCTACACCTTC.

The chain has TRBV2 and TRBJ2-1; D is ambiguous. Germline V lookup: CDR1 SNHLY, CDR2 FYNNEI. The CDR3 runs 14 residues. The V gene lost 3 bases and the J gene lost 0 bases, with 6 bases spanning the gap. CDR3: CASSDPSSYNEQFF. The CDR3 DNA reads as TGTGCCAGCAGTGACCCGAGCTCCTACAATGAGCAGTTCTTC.

The chain is built from TRBV7-2 and TRBJ1-5; D gene unclear. The CDR3 is 16 residues long. In germline, CDR1 is SGHTA, CDR2 FQGNSA. Deletions cut 1 base from V and 0 bases from J, with 10 bases between. CDR3 DNA: TGTGCCAGCAGCTTAGAAAGTTCAGTTAGCAATCAGCCCCAGCATTTT. Amino acids: CASSLESSVSNQPQHF.

The V and J genes are TRBV6-1 and TRBJ2-7; D not certain. The germline V gene has CDR1 MNHNS and CDR2 SASEGT. This CDR3 contains 14 residues. Trimming left V 1 base short and J 4 bases short, with 11 bases between. This CDR3 reads CASSEDPSEYEQYF. CDR3 DNA sequence: TGTGCCAGCAGTGAAGATCCGAGCGAGTACGAGCAGTACTTC.

The V and J genes are TRBV9 and TRBJ2-6, with D unclear. CDR1 SGDLS and CDR2 YYNGEE come from the germline V gene. V was shortened by 0 bases and J by 0 bases, with 19 bases between the two germline ends. CDR3 length equals 20 residues. The CDR3 here is CASSVVSGPGLYSGANVLTF. Written as DNA, the CDR3 is TGTGCCAGCAGCGTAGTCTCAGGTCCCGGTCTTTACTCTGGGGCCAACGTCCTGACTTTC.

The rearrangement uses TRBV11-3 and TRBJ2-1; the match to TRBD2 covers 9 bases. This CDR3 has 15 residues. Trimming removed 5 bases from V and 0 bases from J; junction bases left unmatched: 2. Germline CDR1 SGHNT, CDR2 YENEEA. The CDR3 here is CASSLSGSSYNEQFF. Here the CDR3 DNA reads TGTGCCAGCAGCCTTAGCGGGAGCTCCTACAATGAGCAGTTCTTC.

The J gene is TRBJ2-2, the V gene TRBV30; the D gene is possibly TRBD2 (5 bases). CDR1 and CDR2 from the germline V gene are GTSNPN and SVGIG (reference sequence). The germline V and J ends were trimmed by 4 bases and 7 bases, with 16 bases remaining between them. The CDR3 loop spans 14 amino acids. CDR3 amino acids: CAWITGSNGGELFF. CDR3 DNA: TGTGCCTGGATAACTGGGAGTAATGGCGGGGAGCTGTTTTTT.

The V call is TRBV5-6, the J call TRBJ1-5; TRBD1 matches at 9 bases. With 2 bases clipped from V and 1 base from J, the junction kept 7 bases outside the gene matches. CDR3 length: 17 amino acids. Germline V gives CDR1 SGHDT, CDR2 YYEEEE. The CDR3 nucleotides read TGTGCCAGCAGCTTAAGACAGGGGGAGAGGAGCAATCAGCCCCAGCATTTT. Translated, it gives CASSLRQGERSNQPQHF.

This chain connects TRBV7-3 to TRBJ2-5; 8 nucleotides line up with TRBD1. Germline loops: CDR1 SGHTA, CDR2 FQGTGA. The CDR3 covers 15 residues. The V and J ends lost 4 bases and 4 bases, in that order; junction bases with no gene match: 8. CDR3 nucleotides: TGTGCCAGCAGCTCGTCCGGGACAGGCCTAGAGACCCAGTACTTC. It yields the protein CASSSSGTGLETQYF.

The chain uses TRBV2 and TRBJ2-3; 11 nucleotides line up with TRBD2. CDR1 is SNHLY, CDR2 FYNNEI, per germline. The CDR3 has 15 amino acids. V trimming: 4 bases; J trimming: 3 bases; junction bases outside the gene matches: 3. The CDR3 region has the DNA TGTGCCAGCAGTGGGGCTAGCGGGAGGACAGATACGCAGTATTTT. Protein product: CASSGASGRTDTQYF.